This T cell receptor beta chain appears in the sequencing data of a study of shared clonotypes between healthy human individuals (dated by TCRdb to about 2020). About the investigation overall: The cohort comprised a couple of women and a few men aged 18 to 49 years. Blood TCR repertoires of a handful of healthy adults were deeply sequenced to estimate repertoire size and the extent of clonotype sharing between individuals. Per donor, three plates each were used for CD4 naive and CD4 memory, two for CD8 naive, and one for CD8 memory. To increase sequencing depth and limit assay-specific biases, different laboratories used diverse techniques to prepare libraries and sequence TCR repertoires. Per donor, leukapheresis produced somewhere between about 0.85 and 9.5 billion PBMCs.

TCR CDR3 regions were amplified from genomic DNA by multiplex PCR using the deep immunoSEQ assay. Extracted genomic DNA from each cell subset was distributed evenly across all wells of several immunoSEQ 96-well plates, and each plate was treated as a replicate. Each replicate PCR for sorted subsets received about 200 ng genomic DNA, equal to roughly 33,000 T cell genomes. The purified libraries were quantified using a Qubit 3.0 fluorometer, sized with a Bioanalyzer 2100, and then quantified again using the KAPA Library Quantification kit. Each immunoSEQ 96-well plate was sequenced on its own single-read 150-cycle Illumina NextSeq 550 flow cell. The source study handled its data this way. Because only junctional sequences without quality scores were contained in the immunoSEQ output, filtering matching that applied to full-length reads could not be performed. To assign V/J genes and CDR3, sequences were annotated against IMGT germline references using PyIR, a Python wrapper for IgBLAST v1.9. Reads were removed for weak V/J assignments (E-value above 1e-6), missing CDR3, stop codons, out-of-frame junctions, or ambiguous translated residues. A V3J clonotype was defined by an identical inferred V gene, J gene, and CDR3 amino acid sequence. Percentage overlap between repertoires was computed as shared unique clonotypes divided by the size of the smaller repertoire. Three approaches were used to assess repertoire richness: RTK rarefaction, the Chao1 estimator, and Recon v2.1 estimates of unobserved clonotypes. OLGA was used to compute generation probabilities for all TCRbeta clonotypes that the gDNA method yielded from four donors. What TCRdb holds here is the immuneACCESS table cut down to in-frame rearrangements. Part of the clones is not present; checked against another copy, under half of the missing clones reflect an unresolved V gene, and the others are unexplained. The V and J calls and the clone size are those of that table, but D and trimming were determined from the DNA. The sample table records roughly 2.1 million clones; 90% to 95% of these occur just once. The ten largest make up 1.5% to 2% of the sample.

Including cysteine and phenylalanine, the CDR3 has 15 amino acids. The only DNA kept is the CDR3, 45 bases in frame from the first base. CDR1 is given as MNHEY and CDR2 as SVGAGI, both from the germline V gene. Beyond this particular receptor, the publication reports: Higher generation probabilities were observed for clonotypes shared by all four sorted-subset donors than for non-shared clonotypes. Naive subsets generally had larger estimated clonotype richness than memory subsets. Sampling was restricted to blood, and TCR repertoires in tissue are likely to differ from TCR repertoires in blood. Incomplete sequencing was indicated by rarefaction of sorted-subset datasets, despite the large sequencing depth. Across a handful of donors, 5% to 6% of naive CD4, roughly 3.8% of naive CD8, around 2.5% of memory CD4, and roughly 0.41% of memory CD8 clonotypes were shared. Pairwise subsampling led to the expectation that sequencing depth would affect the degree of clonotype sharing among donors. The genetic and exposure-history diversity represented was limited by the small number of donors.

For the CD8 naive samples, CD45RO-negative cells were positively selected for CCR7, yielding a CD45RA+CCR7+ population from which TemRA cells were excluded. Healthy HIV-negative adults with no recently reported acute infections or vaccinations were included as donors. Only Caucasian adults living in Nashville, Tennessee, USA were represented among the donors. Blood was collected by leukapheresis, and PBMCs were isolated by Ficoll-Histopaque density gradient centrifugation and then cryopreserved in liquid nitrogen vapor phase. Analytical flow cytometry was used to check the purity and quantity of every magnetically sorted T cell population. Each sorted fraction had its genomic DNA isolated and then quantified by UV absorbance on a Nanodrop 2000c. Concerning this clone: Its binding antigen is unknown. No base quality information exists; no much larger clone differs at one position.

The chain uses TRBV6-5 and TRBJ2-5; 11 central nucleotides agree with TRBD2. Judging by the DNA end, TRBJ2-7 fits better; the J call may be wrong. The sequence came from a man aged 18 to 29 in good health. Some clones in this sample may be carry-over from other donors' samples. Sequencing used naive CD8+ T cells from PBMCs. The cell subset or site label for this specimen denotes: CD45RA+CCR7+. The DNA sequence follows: TGTGCCAGCAGCAGACGACTAGCGGGGCTCTACGAGCAGTACTTC. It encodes CASSRRLAGLYEQYF.